The T cell receptor (beta chain) under discussion was sequenced for a study of molecular identifiers for immune sequencing clone quantification. Comment on this clonotype: This clone may be a read error of a much larger clone one base away.

CDR3 length equals 13 residues. Germline lookup yields CDR1 LNHDA and CDR2 SQIVND (reference sequence). TCRdb recomputed calls from the PCR reads with MiXCR, one row per CDR3 protein. Here the sample spans about 630,000 distinct CDR3 sequences, about 25% being singletons. The chain recombines TRBV19 with TRBJ2-3; D unclear. The TCR comes from a human donor in good health. Some libraries in this study had Jurkat cell RNA spiked in. Material: naive CD8+ T cells from blood, with Jurkat cell RNA spiked in. The subset was: FACS-sorted CD8+CD4-CCR7+CD45RA+ naive T cells. CDR3 in DNA: TGTGCCAGTAGCTCGCTACCCACAGATACGCGGTATTTT. Amino acids: CASSSLPTDTRYF.